This entry lists 24 T cell receptor beta chains sequenced from one sample in a study of T cell repertoires in cytomegalovirus infection. These receptors have no known antigen. TCRdb passed the reads through MiXCR, listing each CDR3 protein once. Seen here are hundreds of thousands of distinct CDR3 sequences, around 29% observed once, and the top ten hold roughly 13%. Sequences were derived from cultured CD8+ T cells from PBMCs, sampled from culture after CMV antigen stimulation. The receptors were sampled from a human donor in good health (CMV status not recorded). Some clones in this sample may be carry-over from other donors' samples.

At least ten counts were recorded for this clonotype. V is TRBV7-2 and J is TRBJ2-2; no firm D call. CDR3 length equals 14 residues. CDR1 SGHTA and CDR2 FQGNSA come from the germline V gene. V dropped 1 base and J dropped 6 bases, with 9 bases sitting between them. CDR3 in amino acids: CASSLGRLAGELFF. For the CDR3, the DNA is TGTGCCAGCAGCTTAGGTCGTCTGGCCGGGGAGCTGTTTTTT. The full variable domain, in which reference TRBV7-2 and TRBJ2-2 provide the parts outside the CDR3, is GAGVSQSPSNKVTEKGKDVELRCDPISGHTALYWYRQSLGQGLEFLIYFQGNSAPDKSGLPSDRFSAERTGGSVSTLTIQRTQQEDSAVYLCASSLGRLAGELFFGEGSRLTVL.

The rearrangement links TRBV4-2 to TRBJ1-5; no clear D. Germline loops: CDR1 LGHNA, CDR2 YNFKEQ. This CDR3 spans 15 amino acids. Trimming cost V 3 bases and J 5 bases, with 14 bases left between them. CDR3 sequence (DNA): TGTGCCAGCAGCCAGTACCTTGGGGTGGATCAGCCCCAGCATTTT. Protein: CASSQYLGVDQPQHF.

This chain joins TRBV6-1 and TRBJ2-7, with D tentatively TRBD2 (7 bases). Trimming shortened V by 2 bases and J by 6 bases, and 14 bases separated the two germline ends. CDR1 and CDR2 (germline): MNHNS, SASEGT. The CDR3 length is 14 residues. The CDR3 reads CASSELGGEGEQYF. The CDR3 bases are TGTGCCAGCAGTGAATTAGGGGGGGAGGGCGAGCAGTACTTC.

This clonotype was detected a few times. This rearrangement joins TRBV15 to TRBJ1-3; 7 bases align to TRBD1. CDR1 and CDR2 from the germline V gene are LNHNV and YYDKDF (reference sequence). The CDR3 consists of 15 residues. V shed 5 bases, J shed 2 bases, and the junction held 6 bases outside the gene matches. The CDR3 sequence: CATSHLGGPGNTIYF. CDR3 coding DNA: TGTGCCACCAGCCACCTAGGGGGCCCTGGAAACACCATATATTTT.

The V gene is TRBV6-2 or TRBV6-3, the J gene TRBJ2-5, with 7 positions matching TRBD2. The germline V gene encodes CDR1 MNHEY and CDR2 SVGEGT. The length of the CDR3 is 14 residues. The V gene end was trimmed by 8 bases and the J gene end by 9 bases; junction bases not matched to a gene: 15. CDR3 in amino acids: CASARERGPPSQYF. CDR3 bases: TGTGCCAGCGCGAGAGAGCGGGGCCCACCGTCCCAGTACTTC.

In this sample, this clonotype turned up a few times. This chain joins TRBV5-6 and TRBJ1-1, with D unresolved. Germline assignment: CDR1 SGHDT and CDR2 YYEEEE. The CDR3 is 13 residues long. V dropped 0 bases and J dropped 4 bases, with 7 bases sitting between them. CDR3 residues: CASSLDPSTEAFF. CDR3 nucleotides: TGTGCCAGCAGCTTGGATCCTAGCACTGAAGCTTTCTTT.

The chain carries TRBV27 and TRBJ2-1; 9 positions agree with TRBD2. The CDR3 length is 15 residues. Germline V gene sequence: CDR1 MNHEY, CDR2 SMNVEV (reference sequence). V lost 6 bases and J lost 2; bases outside the gene matches: 5. Here the CDR3 reads CASSQQRGAYNEQFF. The CDR3 nucleotides read TGTGCCAGCAGCCAACAGCGGGGGGCCTACAATGAGCAGTTCTTC.

The rearrangement uses TRBV19 and TRBJ2-2; 11 nucleotides align to TRBD1. CDR1 and CDR2 from the germline V gene are LNHDA and SQIVND (reference sequence). There are 20 residues in the CDR3. The ends lost 0 bases at V and 2 bases at J; junction bases unmatched: 11. Written as DNA, the CDR3 is TGTGCCAGTAGTATAGATCTATGTAGGACAGGGGGCCCTAACACCGGGGAGCTGTTTTTT. As protein: CASSIDLCRTGGPNTGELFF.

The chain combines TRBV15 with TRBJ2-2; possible D gene TRBD1, 6 bases. The V and J ends lost 0 bases and 3 bases respectively, with 11 bases between them. CDR3 length: 16 amino acids. The germline gives CDR1 LNHNV, CDR2 YYDKDF (reference sequence). Written as DNA, the CDR3 is TGTGCCACCAGCAGAGAGTGGGGGCCAGACACCGGGGAGCTGTTTTTT. Translation gives CATSREWGPDTGELFF.

This clonotype was seen more than once but under ten times. V and J are TRBV4-3 and TRBJ2-3; 10 bases agree with TRBD2. The trim removed 0 bases at V and 5 bases at J, leaving 5 bases unmatched. In germline, CDR1 is LGHNA, CDR2 YSLEER. This CDR3 has 16 residues. CDR3 DNA sequence: TGCGCCAGCAGCCAAGATAGGACTAGCGGAGGAGATACGCAGTATTTT. Its translation is CASSQDRTSGGDTQYF.

At least ten counts were recorded for this clonotype. The genes are TRBV7-2 and TRBJ2-7; D remains unclear. The CDR3 runs 13 residues. Germline V gives CDR1 SGHTA, CDR2 FQGNSA. Trimming removed 2 bases at V and 1 base at J, with 6 bases between. CDR3 residues: CASSLLNSYEQYF. DNA for the CDR3: TGTGCCAGCAGCTTATTAAATTCCTACGAGCAGTACTTC.

This chain links TRBV7-8 with TRBJ2-7, with 7 bases identical to TRBD1. The junction had 8 bases not matched to a gene; V was cut back by 6 bases and J by 6 bases. Looked up from germline, CDR1 is SGHVS and CDR2 is FQNEAQ. The CDR3 is 13 amino acids. CDR3 in amino acids: CASSEDRSIEQYV. The CDR3, as DNA: TGTGCCAGCAGTGAGGACAGGTCTATCGAGCAGTACGTC.

About this clonotype: An end of the junction does not agree with germline; a read error may underlie this. The V gene is TRBV27, the J gene TRBJ1-5; 8 nucleotides align to TRBD1. Per germline, CDR1 MNHEY and CDR2 SMNVEV (reference sequence). CDR3 length equals 14 residues. The CDR3 DNA follows: TGTGCCAGCAGTTTAGGGACAGGCAATCAGACCCAGCATTTT. Its translation: CASSLGTGNQTQHF.

This chain uses TRBV19 with TRBJ1-5; unclear D gene. This CDR3 contains 20 residues. Looked up from germline, CDR1 is LNHDA and CDR2 is SQIVND (reference sequence). The ends were cut back, 3 bases at V and 0 bases at J, with 24 bases in the middle. The CDR3 DNA sequence: TGTGCCAGTAGTATTGTGATTAGTCGACCGTTAACAGATAGCAATCAGCCCCAGCATTTT. Translating gives CASSIVISRPLTDSNQPQHF.

This chain connects TRBV7-6 to TRBJ2-5; 8 bases are a match to TRBD2. V shed 8 bases, J shed 2 bases, and the junction held 4 bases outside the gene matches. This CDR3 is built from 13 residues. Germline CDR1 and CDR2: SGHVS and FNYEAQ. CDR3 in DNA: TGTGCCAGCTGGGCGGGGGGTCAAGAGACCCAGTACTTC. Translated, it gives CASWAGGQETQYF.

V and J are TRBV7-4 and TRBJ1-5; D call uncertain. CDR3 length equals 13 residues. Germline lookup yields CDR1 SGHVT and CDR2 SQSDAQ. V was cut by 5 bases and J by 5 bases, with 10 bases left in between. The CDR3 DNA follows: TGTGCCAGCAGCACCGACGGCTATCAGCCCCAGCATTTT. This codes for CASSTDGYQPQHF.

The V call is TRBV7-9, the J call TRBJ2-7; no clear D. Germline CDR1 is SEHNR and CDR2 is FQNEAQ (reference sequence). The CDR3 covers 14 residues. Trimming cost V 2 bases and J 6 bases, with 14 bases left between them. DNA for the CDR3: TGTGCCAGCAGCTTATTGCTGGTGGAAGTCGAGCAGTACTTC. Translating gives CASSLLLVEVEQYF. The whole variable domain, remainder taken from reference TRBV7-9 and TRBJ2-7, is DTGVSQNPRHKITKRGQNVTFRCDPISEHNRLYWYRQTLGQGPEFLTYFQNEAQLEKSRLLSDRFSAERPKGSFSTLEIQRTEQGDSAMYLCASSLLLVEVEQYFGPGTRLTVT.

The chain's CDR3 is CASRLAGGSSSYEQYV. The CDR3 DNA follows: TGTGCCAGCAGACTAGCGGGGGGCTCCAGCTCCTACGAGCAGTACGTC. The V call is TRBV27, the J call TRBJ2-7, with TRBD2 identical over 12 bases. The CDR3 is 16 residues long. Unmatched junction bases numbered 6, after V lost 6 bases and J lost 0 bases. Looked up from germline, CDR1 is MNHEY and CDR2 is SMNVEV (reference sequence).

This chain joins TRBV20-1 and TRBJ1-5; 7 nucleotides match TRBD1. The CDR3 is 17 amino acids. Germline V gene data show CDR1 as DFQATT and CDR2 as SNEGSKA (reference sequence). The ends lost 3 bases at V and 0 bases at J; junction bases unmatched: 11. The CDR3 sequence is CSASSSGTEYSNQPQHF. The DNA of the CDR3 is TGCAGTGCTAGTTCCTCCGGGACAGAATATAGCAATCAGCCCCAGCATTTT.

The chain combines TRBV12-3 or TRBV12-4 with TRBJ1-1, with D uncertain. Trimming took off 5 bases at V and 10 bases at J, with 11 bases between the two ends. The CDR3 length is 11 residues. CDR3 in DNA: TGTGCCAGCAGTGCTCCAGGAATAGCTTTCTTT. It yields the protein CASSAPGIAFF.

V usage is TRBV7-9 and J usage is TRBJ2-7; 7 nucleotides line up with TRBD1. Germline V lookup: CDR1 SEHNR, CDR2 FQNEAQ (reference sequence). This CDR3 is 15 amino acids long. V shed 3 bases and J 6 bases; nucleotides not matched to a gene: 11. The CDR3 here is CASSLRTGQICEQYF. The CDR3, as DNA: TGTGCCAGCAGCTTGAGGACGGGACAGATATGCGAGCAGTACTTC.

The chain joins TRBV29-1 to TRBJ2-6; tentative D call: TRBD2 (6 bases). Germline assignment: CDR1 SQVTM and CDR2 ANQGSEA. CDR3 size: 14 residues. The V and J ends lost 4 bases and 4 bases respectively, with 11 bases between them. The DNA for the CDR3 is TGCAGCGTTGTCGGGGGTTGGGGGGCCAACGTCCTGACTTTC. Residues: CSVVGGWGANVLTF.

The chain employs TRBV24-1 and TRBJ2-2, with 9 bases aligning to TRBD1. The CDR3 spans 15 residues. The J segment lost 7 bases and the V segment lost 5 bases, leaving 7 bases of the junction unmatched. CDR1 and CDR2 (germline): KGHDR, SFDVKD. Written as DNA, the CDR3 is TGTGCCACCAGTGCCCGGGACAGGGTCATCGGGGAGCTGTTTTTT. It is translated as CATSARDRVIGELFF.

This clonotype was detected only a few times. This chain uses TRBV7-9 with TRBJ2-7; D uncertain. Trimming pared 5 bases from V and 0 bases from J, leaving 14 bases between. Germline V lookup: CDR1 SEHNR, CDR2 FQNEAQ (reference sequence). This CDR3 contains 15 residues. CDR3 in DNA: TGTGCCAGCAGCCTCCGGATTGGAGTCTCCTACGAGCAGTACTTC. Its translation is CASSLRIGVSYEQYF.